A single sample gave rise to the 26 T cell receptor beta chains below, sequenced in a study of blood T cell repertoires in COVID-19. Generated by immunoSEQ multiplex PCR, the TCRdb table keeps only in-frame clones and is missing some. The sample has around 320,000 clones, roughly nine tenths seen once. Material: PBMCs or T cells enriched from blood (not recorded which). These receptor sequences come from a woman in her forties or fifties who had been exposed to COVID-19.

The rearrangement links TRBV7-8 to TRBJ2-2; D is undetermined. Germline CDR1 and CDR2: SGHVS and FQNEAQ. V lost 7 bases, J lost 3 bases, and 12 bases lay in between. The CDR3 totals 14 residues. Here the CDR3 DNA reads TGTGCCAGCACCTCGCCAGGATACACCGGGGAGCTGTTTTTT. It codes for CASTSPGYTGELFF.

The chain has TRBV7-2 and TRBJ1-5; no definite D call. V was shortened by 2 bases and J by 1 base, with 12 bases between the two germline ends. The CDR3 extends over 16 amino acids. CDR1 and CDR2 (germline): SGHTA, FQGNSA. For the CDR3, the DNA is TGTGCCAGCAGCTTATGGCACGGCGGGAGCAATCAGCCCCAGCATTTT. This codes for CASSLWHGGSNQPQHF.

The V gene is TRBV28, the J gene TRBJ1-3, with D possibly TRBD1 on 5 matching bases. V lost 8 bases to trimming and J lost 4 bases, with 12 bases between them. CDR1 is MDHEN and CDR2 is SYDVKM in the germline V gene. The CDR3 totals 13 residues. CDR3 nucleotide sequence: TGTGCCAGCGCAGGGTATTCGGGAAACACCATATATTTT. It specifies CASAGYSGNTIYF. Variable domain in full (rest from reference TRBV28 and TRBJ1-3): DVKVTQSSRYLVKRTGEKVFLECVQDMDHENMFWYRQDPGLGLRLIYFSYDVKMKEKGDIPEGYSVSREKKERFSLILESASTNQTSMYLCASAGYSGNTIYFGEGSWLTVV.

This chain links TRBV27 with TRBJ2-7; 11 nucleotides match TRBD1. In germline, CDR1 is MNHEY, CDR2 SMNVEV (reference sequence). V lost 3 bases and J lost 2; bases outside the gene matches: 3. The CDR3 runs 15 residues. The chain's CDR3 is CASSLGQGDTYEQYF. The DNA for the CDR3 is TGTGCCAGCAGTTTGGGACAGGGGGACACCTACGAGCAGTACTTC.

The CDR3 region is CASAAGATFF. The CDR3 DNA reads TGTGCCAGTGCTGCAGGGGCGACTTTCTTT. This sequence joins TRBV19 and TRBJ1-1, with D perhaps matching TRBD1 (6 bases). Trimming stripped 8 bases from V and 12 bases from J, with 13 bases between. Germline-derived CDR1 and CDR2 are LNHDA and SQIVND (reference sequence). The CDR3 consists of 10 residues.

The chain links TRBV21-1 to TRBJ2-1; the table's D gene call, TRBD2, was not cross checked with the DNA. TRBV21-1 is a recognized pseudogene. The CDR3 has 16 residues. The CDR3 loop reads CASSKAAGLPYNEQFF. The CDR3 nucleotides read TGTGCCAGCAGCAAAGCCGCGGGACTACCCTACAATGAGCAGTTCTTC.

The sample holds a few counts of this clone. This sample includes further DNA sequences coding for the same CDR3. The V gene is TRBV5-1, the J gene TRBJ2-5; 12 bases match TRBD2. This CDR3 spans 17 amino acids. V shed 1 base, J shed 1 base, and the junction held 5 bases outside the gene matches. Germline loops: CDR1 SGHRS, CDR2 YFSETQ. CDR3 sequence reads: CASSLSLAGGPQETQYF. The CDR3 DNA reads TGCGCCAGCAGCTTGTCTCTAGCGGGGGGGCCCCAAGAGACCCAGTACTTC.

In this sample, this clone turned up a few times. V and J are TRBV7-2 and TRBJ2-7; 8 bases align to TRBD1. The CDR3 is 13 residues long. With V trimmed by 5 bases and J by 12 bases, 12 bases remained unmatched. Per germline, CDR1 SGHTA and CDR2 FQGNSA. In nucleotides, the CDR3 is TGTGCCAGCAGCAGTCGGACAGGGACAGTTCCGTACTTC. This translates into CASSSRTGTVPYF.

The chain couples TRBV7-8 to TRBJ2-7, with D unclear. Looked up from germline, CDR1 is SGHVS and CDR2 is FQNEAQ. This CDR3 spans 13 amino acids. Trimming took off 8 bases at V and 2 bases at J, with 13 bases between the two ends. The CDR3 region is CASQSAAAYEQYF. In DNA, the CDR3 is TGTGCCAGCCAAAGTGCGGCCGCCTACGAGCAGTACTTC.

The J gene is TRBJ1-2, the V gene TRBV5-1; 12 nucleotides match TRBD1. The CDR3 length is 16 residues. Per germline, CDR1 SGHRS and CDR2 YFSETQ. The junction had 6 bases not matched to a gene; V was cut back by 4 bases and J by 2 bases. Here the CDR3 reads CASSPGTGGRNYGYTF. The CDR3 nucleotides are TGCGCCAGCAGCCCAGGGACAGGGGGCCGGAACTATGGCTACACCTTC.

The V call is TRBV19, the J call TRBJ1-1; D not resolved. The CDR3 spans 15 residues. V was shortened by 5 bases and J by 6 bases, with 19 bases between the two germline ends. Germline CDR1 LNHDA, CDR2 SQIVND (reference sequence). DNA of the CDR3: TGTGCCAGTAGTTCCTTCCCTATGAGGCAGCCTGAAGCTTTCTTT. Protein: CASSSFPMRQPEAFF.

The chain couples TRBV14 to TRBJ1-2, with TRBD1 as a possible D gene (5 bases). The germline V gene encodes CDR1 SGHDN and CDR2 FVKESK. CDR3 length equals 17 residues. The germline V and J ends were trimmed by 0 bases and 4 bases, with 18 bases remaining between them. For the CDR3, the DNA is TGTGCCAGCAGCCAAGAAAGACAGTCCCTTATCTCCTATGGCTACACCTTC. It yields the protein CASSQERQSLISYGYTF. The full variable domain, its missing parts supplied by reference TRBV14 and TRBJ1-2, is EAGVTQFPSHSVIEKGQTVTLRCDPISGHDNLYWYRRVMGKEIKFLLHFVKESKQDESGMPNNRFLAERTGGTYSTLKVQPAELEDSGVYFCASSQERQSLISYGYTFGSGTRLTVV.

The rearrangement uses TRBV28 and TRBJ2-4; 7 positions match TRBD2. Germline CDR1 MDHEN, CDR2 SYDVKM. This CDR3 is 15 amino acids long. Trimming took 7 bases from V and 0 from J; bases not matched to a gene: 6. Here the CDR3 reads CASTLGGVAKNIQYF. The CDR3 DNA sequence: TGTGCCAGCACCTTGGGGGGGGTAGCCAAAAACATTCAGTACTTC.

This CDR3 is CASMDRVLGTEAFF. In nucleotides, the CDR3 is TGTGCCAGCATGGACAGGGTTTTGGGCACTGAAGCTTTCTTT. The chain employs TRBV7-2 and TRBJ1-1; 8 bases are shared with TRBD1. CDR1 is SGHTA, CDR2 FQGNSA, per germline. J lost 4 bases, V lost 7 bases, and 8 bases had no gene match. The CDR3 consists of 14 residues.

V and J are TRBV7-6 and TRBJ2-3; 9 bases fit TRBD2. Germline CDR1 reads SGHVS; CDR2 reads FNYEAQ. Trimming removed 1 base from V and 0 bases from J; junction bases left unmatched: 11. CDR3 length: 19 amino acids. CDR3: CASSLEVAGGPVSTDTQYF. CDR3 coding DNA: TGTGCCAGCAGCTTAGAGGTTGCGGGGGGGCCTGTCAGCACAGATACGCAGTATTTT.

In this sample, this clone turned up once. The chain links TRBV29-1 to TRBJ2-1; 12 bases agree with TRBD2. The CDR3 has 15 amino acids. Germline-derived CDR1 and CDR2 are SQVTM and ANQGSEA. The trim removed 2 bases at V and 9 bases at J, leaving 8 bases unmatched. This CDR3 is CSVETSGGLRVEQFF. The CDR3 DNA sequence: TGCAGCGTTGAAACTAGCGGGGGGCTCCGGGTTGAGCAGTTCTTC.

The V call is TRBV11-2, the J call TRBJ2-4; D may be TRBD1 (6 bases). Germline CDR1 and CDR2: SGHAT and FQNNGV. Deletions cut 0 bases from V and 1 base from J, with 16 bases between. This CDR3 is 18 amino acids long. CDR3 DNA sequence: TGTGCCAGCAGCTTAGAGGGGCAGGGGAGCCTGGCCAAAAACATTCAGTACTTC. Translation gives CASSLEGQGSLAKNIQYF.

This clone came up once. The chain links TRBV4-1 to TRBJ1-6; D perhaps matches TRBD1 (6 bases). This CDR3 has 17 amino acids. CDR1 and CDR2 from the germline V gene are MGHRA and YSYEKL. The germline V and J ends were trimmed by 1 base and 6 bases, with 16 bases remaining between them. CDR3 loop: CASSQGGGGGRNSPLHF. The CDR3 DNA reads as TGCGCCAGCAGCCAAGGTGGTGGGGGGGGGCGTAATTCACCCCTCCACTTT.

The chain has TRBV18 and TRBJ2-2, with D unresolved. V shed 3 bases and J shed 4 bases, with 9 bases lying between them. In germline, CDR1 is KGHSH, CDR2 LQKENI. This CDR3 region has 14 residues. CDR3 nucleotide sequence: TGTGCCAGCTCACCTCTAATTGGCACCGGGGAGCTGTTTTTT. It is translated as CASSPLIGTGELFF.

The chain employs TRBV5-1 and TRBJ1-4; 7 bases match TRBD1. The junction had 10 bases not matched to a gene; V was cut back by 4 bases and J by 7 bases. The germline CDR1 and CDR2 sequences are SGHRS and YFSETQ. The length of the CDR3 is 15 residues. CDR3 bases: TGCGCCAGCAGCCCATGGACAGGATGGGGTGAAAAACTGTTTTTT. Translation gives CASSPWTGWGEKLFF.

The chain is built from TRBV19 and TRBJ2-7, with TRBD1 identical over 7 bases. The V gene's germline CDR1 is LNHDA and CDR2 SQIVND (reference sequence). This CDR3 region has 15 residues. J was trimmed by 0 bases and V by 3 bases; bases with no gene match: 5. CDR3 loop: CASSIRGQPSYEQYF. The CDR3 DNA is TGTGCCAGTAGTATTAGGGGACAGCCCTCCTACGAGCAGTACTTC.

This clone appeared a few times. Relative to the germline gene, one junction end is altered; a read error may explain this. The V and J genes are TRBV18 and TRBJ1-4; the D gene is possibly TRBD1 (6 bases). CDR1 and CDR2 (germline): KGHSH, LQKENI. CDR3 length: 13 residues. CDR3 sequence reads: CASSPDRNGKLFF. The DNA for the CDR3 is TGTGCCAGCTCACCCGACAGGAATGGAAAACTGTTTTTT. Together with reference TRBV18 and TRBJ1-4, the CDR3 gives the full variable domain: NAGVMQNPRHLVRRRGQEARLRCSPMKGHSHVYWYRQLPEEGLKFMVYLQKENIIDESGMPKERFSAEFPKEGPSILRIQQVVRGDSAAYFCASSPDRNGKLFFGSGTQLSVL.

This rearrangement joins TRBV5-4 to TRBJ1-2; D remains ambiguous. In germline, CDR1 is SGHNT, CDR2 YYREEE (reference sequence). CDR3 length equals 15 residues. Trimming pared 7 bases from V and 5 bases from J, leaving 21 bases between. In DNA form, the CDR3 reads TGTGCCAGCTCGACTCCGCCGGGGATTTTGTATGGCTACACCTTC. It is translated as CASSTPPGILYGYTF. The variable domain in full, with the rest retrieved from reference TRBV5-4 and TRBJ1-2, is ETGVTQSPTHLIKTRGQQVTLRCSSQSGHNTVSWYQQALGQGPQFIFQYYREEENGRGNFPPRFSGLQFPNYSSELNVNALELDDSALYLCASSTPPGILYGYTFGSGTRLTVV.

This clone showed up just a few times. The V and J genes are TRBV6-5 and TRBJ1-5; D is ambiguous. The CDR3 runs to 15 residues. In germline, CDR1 is MNHEY, CDR2 SVGAGI. The germline V and J ends were trimmed by 6 bases and 4 bases, with 16 bases remaining between them. For the CDR3, the DNA is TGTGCCAGCAGAAGTCCTCGGGTCCCTAATCAGCCCCAGCATTTT. Protein: CASRSPRVPNQPQHF.

This chain connects TRBV11-3 to TRBJ2-3; D possibly corresponds to TRBD2 (5 bases). The CDR3 covers 16 residues. Germline loops: CDR1 SGHNT, CDR2 YENEEA. Trimming pared 0 bases from V and 1 base from J, leaving 11 bases between. The CDR3 here is CASSLDSRAGTDTQYF. CDR3 in DNA: TGTGCCAGCAGCTTAGATTCGCGGGCGGGCACAGATACGCAGTATTTT.

This rearrangement joins TRBV27 to TRBJ1-2; possibly TRBD1 for D (5 bases). The germline V and J ends were trimmed by 2 bases and 4 bases, with 8 bases remaining between them. This CDR3 comprises 13 residues. The germline CDR1 and CDR2 sequences are MNHEY and SMNVEV (reference sequence). The CDR3 DNA is TGTGCCAGCAGTTTAGGGGCAAGCTATGGCTACACCTTC. This translates into CASSLGASYGYTF.